The 5 T cell receptor beta chains below all came from one sample that was sequenced in a study of tumour-infiltrating T cells in Burkitt lymphoma. Profiled with immunoSEQ multiplex PCR; TCRdb holds only in-frame clones, not every one. This sample carries 3,500 or so clones, 13% of them seen once, and the ten largest clones take 6% to 8.5%. Sequencing input: tumor tissue. The receptors were gathered from a human donor with Burkitt lymphoma.

V gene TRBV12-5 combines with J gene TRBJ2-2; 8 bases line up with TRBD1. Germline values: CDR1 LGHNT, CDR2 FRNRAP. The J segment lost 3 bases and the V segment lost 6 bases, leaving 12 bases of the junction unmatched. The CDR3 covers 17 residues. The CDR3 coding sequence is TGTGCTAGTGGCCCCAACCTAGGACAGGGCTACACCGGGGAGCTGTTTTTT. Protein sequence: CASGPNLGQGYTGELFF.

The CDR3 here is CAWNGVGNTEAFF. Here the CDR3 DNA reads TGTGCCTGGAACGGGGTTGGGAACACTGAAGCTTTCTTT. V gene TRBV30 combines with J gene TRBJ1-1; D is uncertain. Looked up from germline, CDR1 is GTSNPN and CDR2 is SVGIG (reference sequence). V was shortened by 4 bases and J by 1 base, with 10 bases between the two germline ends. This CDR3 is 13 amino acids long.

This rearrangement joins TRBV4-3 to TRBJ1-5; possible D gene TRBD1, 5 bases. Germline CDR1 LGHNA, CDR2 YSLEER. CDR3 size: 15 residues. The germline V and J ends were trimmed by 0 bases and 9 bases, with 15 bases remaining between them. Here the CDR3 DNA reads TGCGCCAGCAGCCAAGATTATCGGGGGGTCGCGCCCCAGCATTTT. Protein product: CASSQDYRGVAPQHF.

This clone was detected a few times. The rearrangement uses TRBV5-1 and TRBJ2-7; D call uncertain. V was clipped by 2 bases and J by 1 base, with 10 bases between them. CDR1 and CDR2 (germline): SGHRS, YFSETQ. This CDR3 is built from 14 residues. CDR3 coding DNA: TGCGCCAGCAGCTTCACAGACCCTTCCTACGAGCAGTACTTC. Protein: CASSFTDPSYEQYF.

In DNA, the CDR3 is TGCGCCAGCAGCTTGGGACGGGCCATAGCGGGGGCCCACGGGGAGCTGTTTTTT. Protein sequence: CASSLGRAIAGAHGELFF. This rearrangement joins TRBV5-1 to TRBJ2-2, with 9 bases fitting TRBD2. The CDR3 contains 18 residues. Trimming cost V 0 bases and J 7 bases; bases outside gene matches: 13. Germline CDR1 is SGHRS and CDR2 is YFSETQ.